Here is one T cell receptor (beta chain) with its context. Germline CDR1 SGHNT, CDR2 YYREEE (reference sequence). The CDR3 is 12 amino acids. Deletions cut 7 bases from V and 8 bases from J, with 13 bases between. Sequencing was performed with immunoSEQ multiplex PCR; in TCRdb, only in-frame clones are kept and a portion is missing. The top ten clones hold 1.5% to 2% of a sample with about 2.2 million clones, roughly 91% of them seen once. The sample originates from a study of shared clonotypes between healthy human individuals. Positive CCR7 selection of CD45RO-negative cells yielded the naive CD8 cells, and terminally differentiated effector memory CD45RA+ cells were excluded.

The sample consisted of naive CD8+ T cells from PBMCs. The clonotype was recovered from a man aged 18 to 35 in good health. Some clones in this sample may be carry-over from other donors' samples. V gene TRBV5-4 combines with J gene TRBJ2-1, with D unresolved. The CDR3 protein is CASLSPVDEQFF. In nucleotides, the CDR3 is TGTGCCAGCCTGTCGCCTGTGGATGAGCAGTTCTTC. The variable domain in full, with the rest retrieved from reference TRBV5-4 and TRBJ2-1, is ETGVTQSPTHLIKTRGQQVTLRCSSQSGHNTVSWYQQALGQGPQFIFQYYREEENGRGNFPPRFSGLQFPNYSSELNVNALELDDSALYLCASLSPVDEQFFGPGTRLTVL.